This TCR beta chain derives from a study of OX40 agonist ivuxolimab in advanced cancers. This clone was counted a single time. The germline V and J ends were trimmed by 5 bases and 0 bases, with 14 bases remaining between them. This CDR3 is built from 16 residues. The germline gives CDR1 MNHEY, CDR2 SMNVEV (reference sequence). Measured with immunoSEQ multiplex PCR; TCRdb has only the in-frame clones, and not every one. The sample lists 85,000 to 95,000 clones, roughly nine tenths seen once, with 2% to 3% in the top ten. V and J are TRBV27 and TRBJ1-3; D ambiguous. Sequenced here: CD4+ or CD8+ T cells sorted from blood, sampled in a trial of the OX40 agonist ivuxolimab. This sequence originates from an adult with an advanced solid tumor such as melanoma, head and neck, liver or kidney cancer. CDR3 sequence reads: CASSPLGVTSGNTIYF. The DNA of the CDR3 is TGTGCCAGCAGTCCCCTTGGCGTGACCTCTGGAAACACCATATATTTT.